This T cell receptor beta chain came from a study of T-cell reconstitution after alpha-beta-depleted transplantation in children. Points from the study as a whole: Reportedly, roughly two months post-transplant, alpha-beta T cells arose from several hundred expanded graft clones. It was surviving recipient T cells and thymic progenitors that gave some patients high TCRbeta diversity at day 60.

Using unique molecular identifiers, the investigators prepared the TCRbeta library. One entry per CDR3 protein results from TCRdb running MiXCR on the PCR reads. The repertoire has 300,000 or so distinct CDR3 sequences, 20% to 30% of them found once; the top ten carry approximately 11%. The CDR3 has 16 amino acids. Looked up from germline, CDR1 is SGHKS and CDR2 is YYEKEE (reference sequence). As to this clonotype: The antigen is unknown. The junction and the germline gene differ at one end; a read error may be behind it.

The source material was PBMCs, mostly from graft donor cells, sampled 180 days after TCRalphabeta/CD19-depleted stem cell transplant. The clonotype comes from a male patient younger than 18 who had a stem cell transplant for acute lymphoblastic leukemia, so the T cells may come from the graft donor. The chain is built from TRBV5-5 and TRBJ2-3; D unclear. The CDR3 bases are TGTGCCAGCAGCCCGTTACCAAACGCCCGCACGGATACGCAGTATTTT. Amino acid sequence: CASSPLPNARTDTQYF.